These 29 T cell receptor beta chains originate from one sample sequenced in a study of lymphopenia after photon versus proton radiotherapy. Clones were sequenced by immunoSEQ multiplex PCR, and TCRdb holds only the in-frame ones, with some missing. The data contain over 25,000 clones, roughly 87% of them singletons. The sample here was peripheral blood, taken from a patient treated with proton-based radiotherapy. These receptors all stem from a woman aged 60-70 years with cholangiocarcinoma. Some clones in this sample may be carry-over from other donors' samples.

The chain employs TRBV18 and TRBJ1-2; weak D call: TRBD1 (5 bases). CDR1 and CDR2 from the germline V gene are KGHSH and LQKENI. V was clipped by 0 bases and J by 2 bases, with 13 bases between them. The CDR3 extends over 16 amino acids. CDR3 DNA sequence: TGTGCCAGCTCACCACCGCTTGGACATGAGAACTATGGCTACACCTTC. Residues: CASSPPLGHENYGYTF.

This clone was detected a few times. This chain connects TRBV9 to TRBJ2-1; D unresolved. This CDR3 region has 13 residues. Germline lookup yields CDR1 SGDLS and CDR2 YYNGEE. V was pared by 3 bases and J by 9 bases, with 13 bases between. The CDR3 nucleotides read TGTGCCAGCAGCGGGCCCCCCCACAGTGAGCAGTTCTTC. The encoded protein is CASSGPPHSEQFF.

The chain joins TRBV27 to TRBJ2-7; 14 bases align to TRBD2. Germline values: CDR1 MNHEY, CDR2 SMNVEV (reference sequence). The CDR3 sequence is 15 residues long. J lost 10 bases, V lost 3 bases, and 8 bases had no gene match. CDR3 protein: CASSFSGLAGVEQYF. In nucleotides, the CDR3 is TGTGCCAGCAGTTTTTCGGGACTAGCGGGAGTAGAACAGTACTTC.

V usage is TRBV4-1 and J usage is TRBJ2-1; 8 positions agree with TRBD1. V trimming: 7 bases; J trimming: 2 bases; junction bases outside the gene matches: 4. The CDR3 extends over 14 amino acids. From germline, CDR1 is MGHRA and CDR2 YSYEKL. The CDR3 spells CASKDRETYNEQFF. In DNA, the CDR3 is TGCGCCAGCAAGGACAGGGAAACCTACAATGAGCAGTTCTTC.

Concerning this clone: Different DNA sequences within this sample yield the same CDR3. The rearrangement joins TRBV7-2 to TRBJ2-5; 7 bases fit TRBD2. Germline loops: CDR1 SGHTA, CDR2 FQGNSA. The CDR3 is 13 amino acids. V lost 5 bases and J lost 3; bases outside the gene matches: 3. CDR3 DNA: TGTGCCAGCAGCCTTGGGACTAAAGAGACCCAGTACTTC. Translating gives CASSLGTKETQYF.

The gene calls are TRBV18 and TRBJ1-2; D is perhaps TRBD1 (6 bases). Germline V gene lookup returns CDR1 KGHSH and CDR2 LQKENI. The CDR3 consists of 15 residues. Trimming pared 6 bases from V and 3 bases from J, leaving 17 bases between. The CDR3 nucleotides are TGTGCCAGCTCTTTCGACAGGTCGGGAGACTATGGCTACACCTTC. It specifies CASSFDRSGDYGYTF.

The rearrangement joins TRBV6-1 to TRBJ1-1; a weak D match, TRBD1 (5 bases). CDR1 is MNHNS, CDR2 SASEGT, per germline. The CDR3 length is 14 residues. Trimming took 5 bases from V and 4 from J, leaving 14 bases between them. CDR3 in amino acids: CASSNSRAGTEAFF. The CDR3 DNA is TGTGCCAGCAGTAATTCCAGGGCGGGCACTGAAGCTTTCTTT.

This rearrangement joins TRBV7-3 to TRBJ1-1; 7 bases are shared with TRBD1. There are 19 residues in the CDR3. Germline V gives CDR1 SGHTA, CDR2 FQGTGA. V was pared by 11 bases and J by 0 bases, with 24 bases of the junction left unmatched. CDR3 coding DNA: TGTGCCCCGGACGTACGGACTACAGGGGTCGCTATAGTGAACACTGAAGCTTTCTTT. The encoded protein is CAPDVRTTGVAIVNTEAFF.

V gene TRBV18 combines with J gene TRBJ2-1; D gene unclear. The CDR3 length is 12 residues. CDR1 KGHSH and CDR2 LQKENI come from the germline V gene. V was cut by 6 bases and J by 3 bases, with 6 bases left in between. The chain's CDR3 is CASSPDYNEQFF. Written as DNA, the CDR3 is TGTGCCAGCTCTCCGGACTACAATGAGCAGTTCTTC.

This clone was observed a single time. The CDR3 DNA sequence: TGCGCCAGCAGCCCTGAGGGTTGGGGCCGAAATGAAAAACTGTTTTTT. This encodes CASSPEGWGRNEKLFF. The chain joins TRBV4-3 to TRBJ1-4; tentative D call: TRBD1 (5 bases). Between the trimmed V and J ends, which lost 4 bases and 5 bases, there was a span of 17 bases. This CDR3 spans 16 amino acids. Germline CDR1 reads LGHNA; CDR2 reads YSLEER.

Here the CDR3 reads CASSQTGANNEQFF. Written as DNA, the CDR3 is TGTGCCAGCAGTCAGACAGGGGCTAACAATGAGCAGTTCTTC. V is TRBV2 and J is TRBJ2-1; 8 bases fit TRBD1. CDR1 is SNHLY and CDR2 is FYNNEI in the germline V gene. Losses at the gene ends were 5 bases for V and 5 bases for J; bases not matched to a gene: 5. The CDR3 covers 14 residues.

This clone was counted a single time. The chain carries TRBV5-1 and TRBJ1-3, with D uncertain. This CDR3 is 16 amino acids long. The V end lost 3 bases, the J end lost 3 bases, and 16 bases lay between the germline ends. Germline V lookup: CDR1 SGHRS, CDR2 YFSETQ. The CDR3 loop reads CASSSLLGWSGNTIYF. The CDR3, as DNA: TGCGCCAGCAGCTCTCTCCTCGGGTGGAGTGGAAACACCATATATTTT. Full variable domain (missing parts from reference TRBV5-1 and TRBJ1-3): KAGVTQTPRYLIKTRGQQVTLSCSPISGHRSVSWYQQTPGQGLQFLFEYFSETQRNKGNFPGRFSGRQFSNSRSEMNVSTLELGDSALYLCASSSLLGWSGNTIYFGEGSWLTVV.

The chain uses TRBV29-1 and TRBJ2-7; D gene ambiguous. Germline V CDR1 and CDR2: SQVTM, ANQGSEA. V shed 3 bases and J shed 3 bases, with 6 bases lying between them. This CDR3 comprises 11 residues. The CDR3 loop is CSVDWGYEQYF. CDR3 DNA sequence: TGCAGCGTTGATTGGGGCTACGAGCAGTACTTC.

For this clone: This may come from a read error, since a much larger clone is one base off. The rearrangement uses TRBV6-1 and TRBJ2-2; TRBD2 agrees at 14 bases. With 3 bases clipped from V and 3 bases from J, the junction kept 3 bases outside the gene matches. The CDR3 has 17 amino acids. Germline V gene lookup returns CDR1 MNHNS and CDR2 SASEGT. The CDR3 spells CASSETSGGGYTGELFF. The CDR3 nucleotides read TGTGCCAGCAGTGAGACTAGCGGGGGGGGGTACACCGGGGAGCTGTTTTTT.

This chain uses TRBV28 with TRBJ1-5; TRBD1 agrees at 9 bases. Germline assignment: CDR1 MDHEN and CDR2 SYDVKM. The CDR3 is made up of 14 amino acids. Trimming cost V 6 bases and J 9 bases; bases outside gene matches: 9. The CDR3 sequence: CASRGTGSSRPQHF. As DNA, the CDR3 is TGTGCCAGCAGGGGGACAGGGTCATCTCGGCCCCAGCATTTT. The whole variable domain, filled in from reference TRBV28 and TRBJ1-5, reads DVKVTQSSRYLVKRTGEKVFLECVQDMDHENMFWYRQDPGLGLRLIYFSYDVKMKEKGDIPEGYSVSREKKERFSLILESASTNQTSMYLCASRGTGSSRPQHFGDGTRLSIL.

The CDR3 reads CASRVRLAGATDTQYF. CDR3 sequence (DNA): TGTGCCAGCAGGGTCCGACTAGCGGGAGCCACAGATACGCAGTATTTT. The chain joins TRBV7-2 to TRBJ2-3; 12 bases map to TRBD2. Losses at the gene ends were 6 bases for V and 2 bases for J; bases not matched to a gene: 6. Germline assignment: CDR1 SGHTA and CDR2 FQGNSA. The CDR3 loop spans 16 amino acids. The whole variable domain, remainder taken from reference TRBV7-2 and TRBJ2-3, is GAGVSQSPSNKVTEKGKDVELRCDPISGHTALYWYRQSLGQGLEFLIYFQGNSAPDKSGLPSDRFSAERTGGSVSTLTIQRTQQEDSAVYLCASRVRLAGATDTQYFGPGTRLTVL.

V gene TRBV21-1 combines with J gene TRBJ2-3; the table calls TRBD2, which could not be checked here. TRBV21-1 is flagged as a pseudogene. The CDR3 is 16 residues long. Written as DNA, the CDR3 is TGTGCCAGCAGCAAAGCAGTGTCTAGATTATTAGATACGCAGTATTTT. Translating gives CASSKAVSRLLDTQYF.

The chain employs TRBV7-2 and TRBJ2-2, with D possibly called TRBD1 or TRBD2 (5 bases each). The CDR3 runs to 15 residues. The ends were cut back, 5 bases at V and 1 base at J, with 11 bases in the middle. Germline values: CDR1 SGHTA, CDR2 FQGNSA. The CDR3 loop is CASSPRDLNTGELFF. In nucleotides, the CDR3 is TGTGCCAGCAGCCCACGGGACCTGAACACCGGGGAGCTGTTTTTT.

The chain has TRBV10-3 and TRBJ1-2; 7 bases match TRBD1. Unmatched junction bases numbered 7, after V lost 0 bases and J lost 3 bases. The CDR3 spans 16 residues. Germline lookup yields CDR1 ENHRY and CDR2 SYGVKD. For the CDR3, the DNA is TGTGCCATCAGTGAGTCGACAGGGAGCGGACACTATGGCTACACCTTC. This codes for CAISESTGSGHYGYTF.

This clone was counted once. This chain links TRBV6-5 with TRBJ2-3, with a possible D match to TRBD1 (6 bases). The CDR3 consists of 15 residues. V shed 2 bases and J shed 1 base, with 10 bases lying between them. Germline V gene data show CDR1 as MNHEY and CDR2 as SVGAGI. CDR3 protein: CASSYRAGGTDTQYF. CDR3 nucleotides: TGTGCCAGCAGTTACCGGGCAGGGGGCACAGATACGCAGTATTTT.

The CDR3 reads CASSWTSGQETQYF. The CDR3 DNA reads as TGTGCCAGCAGTTGGACTAGCGGGCAAGAGACCCAGTACTTC. The genes are TRBV6-6 and TRBJ2-5; 11 positions match TRBD2. V shed 4 bases and J 2 bases; nucleotides not matched to a gene: 0. The CDR3 contains 14 residues. Germline V gene sequence: CDR1 MNHNY, CDR2 SVGAGI (reference sequence).

This chain's CDR3 is CASSLLGALTGELFF. Written as DNA, the CDR3 is TGTGCCAGCAGTTTATTGGGGGCGCTAACCGGGGAGCTGTTTTTT. This chain connects TRBV27 to TRBJ2-2, with a weak D call TRBD1 (6 bases). CDR3 length equals 15 residues. Germline V lookup: CDR1 MNHEY, CDR2 SMNVEV (reference sequence). The ends were cut back, 1 base at V and 5 bases at J, with 11 bases in the middle.

This clone was counted once. The chain links TRBV5-1 to TRBJ1-4, with 7 positions matching TRBD1. CDR1 is SGHRS and CDR2 is YFSETQ in the germline V gene. The CDR3 sequence is 17 residues long. V shed 0 bases, J shed 0 bases, and the junction held 5 bases outside the gene matches. The CDR3 is CASSLVRTGTTNEKLFF. Written as DNA, the CDR3 is TGCGCCAGCAGCTTGGTAAGGACAGGAACAACTAATGAAAAACTGTTTTTT.

The table lists this clone with a count of one. The chain employs TRBV27 and TRBJ2-1, with 8 bases identical to TRBD2. V shed 5 bases, J shed 0 bases, and the junction held 9 bases outside the gene matches. The CDR3 runs to 17 residues. CDR1 is MNHEY, CDR2 SMNVEV, per germline (reference sequence). As DNA, the CDR3 is TGTGCCAGCAGTCTCCCTACTAGCGGAAGCTCCTACAATGAGCAGTTCTTC. Amino acids: CASSLPTSGSSYNEQFF.

The chain recombines TRBV5-1 with TRBJ2-2; either TRBD1 or TRBD2 may fit D (5 bases each). The V gene's germline CDR1 is SGHRS and CDR2 YFSETQ. The CDR3 contains 14 residues. The V and J ends lost 4 bases and 2 bases respectively, with 9 bases between them. The CDR3 sequence is CASSGGFNTGELFF. The CDR3, as DNA: TGCGCCAGCAGCGGGGGATTTAACACCGGGGAGCTGTTTTTT.

CDR3 in amino acids: CASSTRDYYEQYF. Here the CDR3 DNA reads TGTGCCAGCAGCACACGGGACTATTACGAGCAGTACTTC. This chain connects TRBV7-2 to TRBJ2-7, with 7 positions matching TRBD2. Germline assignment: CDR1 SGHTA and CDR2 FQGNSA. The V and J ends lost 5 bases and 4 bases, in that order; junction bases with no gene match: 5. This CDR3 contains 13 residues. Based on the CDR3 plus reference TRBV7-2 and TRBJ2-7, the full variable domain is GAGVSQSPSNKVTEKGKDVELRCDPISGHTALYWYRQSLGQGLEFLIYFQGNSAPDKSGLPSDRFSAERTGGSVSTLTIQRTQQEDSAVYLCASSTRDYYEQYFGPGTRLTVT.

The V and J genes are TRBV7-9 and TRBJ1-6; D gene uncertain. The CDR3 has 17 residues. In germline, CDR1 is SEHNR, CDR2 FQNEAQ (reference sequence). V lost 0 bases and J 3 bases, leaving 12 bases between the germline ends. Here the CDR3 reads CASSLALRKDYNSPLHF. CDR3 in DNA: TGTGCCAGCAGCTTAGCGCTGAGAAAGGACTATAATTCACCCCTCCACTTT.

J is TRBJ1-2 and V is TRBV19; 7 bases are a match to TRBD1. Germline V CDR1 and CDR2: LNHDA, SQIVND (reference sequence). V was pared by 6 bases and J by 0 bases, with 13 bases of the junction left unmatched. The CDR3 is made up of 17 amino acids. This CDR3 is CASRKTGTAAPNYGYTF. DNA of the CDR3: TGTGCCAGTAGGAAAACCGGGACAGCTGCTCCTAACTATGGCTACACCTTC.

In DNA form, the CDR3 reads TGTGCCAGCAGCACGGGGGCCCGGCCGGATACGCAGTATTTT. Protein product: CASSTGARPDTQYF. This chain joins TRBV5-4 and TRBJ2-3; D may be TRBD1 or TRBD2 (6 bases each). CDR1 is SGHNT, CDR2 YYREEE, per germline (reference sequence). V shed 4 bases and J shed 6 bases, with 15 bases lying between them. This CDR3 region has 14 residues.